The 13 T cell receptor beta chains given below trace back to one sample, sequenced in a study of cytomegalovirus exposure and HLA in healthy donors. Data came from immunoSEQ multiplex PCR; TCRdb stores just in-frame clones and leaves some out. The data show fewer than 250,000 clones, around nine tenths seen once. The sample taken for sequencing was PBMCs. The receptors shown here come from a man between 18 and 29 years old in good health and CMV-seronegative.

The chain uses TRBV28 and TRBJ2-1; TRBD2 matches 7 bases. V was pared by 4 bases and J by 4 bases, with 7 bases of the junction left unmatched. This CDR3 is built from 15 residues. Germline-derived CDR1 and CDR2 are MDHEN and SYDVKM. DNA of the CDR3: TGTGCCAGCAGTTCCCGCGGGAGCGGGTACAATGAGCAGTTCTTC. Protein sequence: CASSSRGSGYNEQFF. The full variable domain, its missing parts supplied by reference TRBV28 and TRBJ2-1, is DVKVTQSSRYLVKRTGEKVFLECVQDMDHENMFWYRQDPGLGLRLIYFSYDVKMKEKGDIPEGYSVSREKKERFSLILESASTNQTSMYLCASSSRGSGYNEQFFGPGTRLTVL.

This chain connects TRBV18 to TRBJ2-7; D possibly corresponds to TRBD1 (6 bases). Between the trimmed V and J ends, which lost 4 bases and 0 bases, there was a span of 16 bases. The V gene's germline CDR1 is KGHSH and CDR2 LQKENI. The CDR3 contains 16 residues. The CDR3 DNA reads as TGTGCCAGCTCACGACAAGACAGGAAAAGCTCCTACGAGCAGTACTTC. Its translation: CASSRQDRKSSYEQYF.

The chain recombines TRBV10-3 with TRBJ2-7; 7 bases agree with TRBD1. CDR1 and CDR2 from the germline V gene are ENHRY and SYGVKD. The CDR3 loop spans 15 amino acids. V shed 2 bases, J shed 5 bases, and the junction held 9 bases outside the gene matches. The CDR3 loop is CAISEDREFLDEQYF. The CDR3 region has the DNA TGTGCCATCAGTGAGGACAGGGAGTTTCTAGACGAGCAGTACTTC.

This clone showed up just once. This chain connects TRBV7-6 to TRBJ1-3, with a possible D match to TRBD1 (5 bases). The CDR3 loop spans 14 amino acids. Germline V lookup: CDR1 SGHVS, CDR2 FNYEAQ. V gave up 5 bases and J gave up 2 bases, with 10 bases separating them. CDR3 protein: CASSLGQTGNTIYF. In nucleotides, the CDR3 is TGTGCCAGCAGCCTAGGACAAACTGGAAACACCATATATTTT.

The chain recombines TRBV7-9 with TRBJ1-5; TRBD1 aligns across 8 bases. Trimming cost V 5 bases and J 4 bases; bases outside gene matches: 4. This CDR3 has 14 amino acids. CDR1 and CDR2 (germline): SEHNR, FQNEAQ (reference sequence). The CDR3 protein is CASSRGTGNQPQHF. The CDR3 bases are TGTGCCAGCAGCCGAGGGACAGGAAATCAGCCCCAGCATTTT.

The rearrangement links TRBV21-1 to TRBJ1-5. TRBV21-1 is a known pseudogene. The CDR3 covers 12 residues. CDR3 protein: CASRSSNQPQHF. Written as DNA, the CDR3 is TGTGCCAGCCGGAGTAGCAATCAGCCCCAGCATTTT.

V gene TRBV19 combines with J gene TRBJ1-4, with 10 positions matching TRBD1. The CDR3 runs to 14 residues. V dropped 5 bases and J dropped 8; count of bases not matched to a gene: 5. Germline CDR1 reads LNHDA; CDR2 reads SQIVND (reference sequence). Written as DNA, the CDR3 is TGTGCCAGTAGTCCGGGACAGGGGAAAGAAAAACTGTTTTTT. This translates into CASSPGQGKEKLFF.

The chain combines TRBV28 with TRBJ1-1, with TRBD1 matching 9 bases. Germline CDR1 MDHEN, CDR2 SYDVKM. The length of the CDR3 is 14 residues. V was clipped by 6 bases and J by 6 bases; unmatched bases: 8. The CDR3 here is CASSPGTGFAEAFF. As DNA, the CDR3 is TGTGCCAGCAGCCCCGGGACAGGGTTTGCTGAAGCTTTCTTT.

CDR3 region: CASSFRLASNNEQFF. CDR3 DNA sequence: TGTGCCAGCAGCTTTAGACTAGCGTCTAACAATGAGCAGTTCTTC. This chain uses TRBV7-9 with TRBJ2-1, with 8 positions matching TRBD2. After removal of 3 bases from V and 5 bases from J, the junction contained 6 bases not matched to a gene. Germline V gene lookup returns CDR1 SEHNR and CDR2 FQNEAQ (reference sequence). There are 15 residues in the CDR3. Full variable domain (missing parts from reference TRBV7-9 and TRBJ2-1): DTGVSQNPRHKITKRGQNVTFRCDPISEHNRLYWYRQTLGQGPEFLTYFQNEAQLEKSRLLSDRFSAERPKGSFSTLEIQRTEQGDSAMYLCASSFRLASNNEQFFGPGTRLTVL.

The chain carries TRBV9 and TRBJ1-1; possible D gene TRBD1, 5 bases. This CDR3 region has 15 residues. The V and J ends lost 0 bases and 3 bases respectively, with 12 bases between them. The germline gives CDR1 SGDLS, CDR2 YYNGEE. The CDR3 loop reads CASSVAGGAYTEAFF. CDR3 nucleotides: TGTGCCAGCAGCGTAGCTGGAGGGGCCTACACTGAAGCTTTCTTT.

The chain has TRBV5-8 and TRBJ2-1; 10 nucleotides align to TRBD2. The CDR3 has 15 amino acids. J was trimmed by 8 bases and V by 2 bases; bases with no gene match: 7. Germline CDR1 is SGHTS and CDR2 is YDEGEE. The CDR3 protein is CASSLVSGGADEQFF. The DNA for the CDR3 is TGTGCCAGCAGCTTAGTCAGCGGGGGGGCCGATGAGCAGTTCTTC.

On this clone itself: A junction boundary mismatches the germline segment, possibly from a read error. This chain connects TRBV2 to TRBJ1-5; TRBD1 matches 7 bases. CDR3 length equals 14 residues. Germline CDR1 reads SNHLY; CDR2 reads FYNNEI. DNA of the CDR3: TGTGCCAGCAGTGGGACCAGACAGGGTGAATCACAGAATTTT. Its protein product is CASSGTRQGESQNF.

The chain employs TRBV29-1 and TRBJ2-3, with TRBD2 matching 9 bases. V lost 6 bases, J lost 3 bases, and 4 bases stayed unmatched. The CDR3 totals 13 residues. Germline V CDR1 and CDR2: SQVTM, ANQGSEA. This CDR3 is CSVPGLATDTQYF. The CDR3 DNA reads as TGCAGCGTCCCAGGACTAGCGACAGATACGCAGTATTTT.